This record covers a single T cell receptor (beta chain). With 60 Vbeta and 13 Jbeta primers, the PCR was carried out. Some clones are missing from TCRdb's copy, which holds only in-frame ones; the method was immunoSEQ multiplex PCR. The sample lists 75,000 to 95,000 clones; 63% were seen once. The CDR3 sequence is 18 residues long. J gave up 5 bases and V 8 bases, and 17 bases lay outside the gene matches. Germline loops: CDR1 SGHAT, CDR2 FQNNGV. The entry originates in a study of cytomegalovirus exposure and HLA in healthy donors. The chain combines TRBV11-2 with TRBJ2-1; TRBD2 aligns across 11 bases. The receptor comes from a woman aged 25 to 45 in good health and CMV-seronegative. Input material: PBMCs. CDR3 bases: TGTGCCAGCGGCAGTGGGGGGGTTAGCGGGAGGGACAACAATGAGCAGTTCTTC. This encodes CASGSGGVSGRDNNEQFF.